Listed here are 25 T cell receptor beta chains from one sample, sequenced in a study of CD8 T cells in ankylosing spondylitis. TCRdb re-derived calls from the 5' RACE reads in MiXCR, one entry per CDR3 protein. The data hold 110,000 to 150,000 distinct CDR3 sequences, with 7% to 9% observed a single time. The sample comprised synovial fluid, either unsorted or a sorted T cell fraction (not recorded which). The receptors here all came from a male donor with ankylosing spondylitis.

In this sample, this clonotype turned up many times. V usage is TRBV12-3 or TRBV12-4 and J usage is TRBJ2-2; tentative D call: TRBD2 (5 bases). The CDR3 consists of 17 residues. The V gene lost 5 bases and the J gene lost 3 bases, with 19 bases spanning the gap. The CDR3 protein is CASSGRLLMFDTGELFF. CDR3 bases: TGTGCCAGCAGTGGGAGACTCTTGATGTTCGACACCGGGGAGCTGTTTTTT.

V and J are TRBV20-1 and TRBJ1-2; no clear D gene. CDR1 and CDR2 from the germline V gene are DFQATT and SNEGSKA (reference sequence). The CDR3 is 14 amino acids. V was clipped by 4 bases and J by 4 bases, with 16 bases between them. The CDR3, as DNA: TGCAGTGCTACCTCCGGCGGTGGATTCTATGGCTACACCTTC. Its protein product is CSATSGGGFYGYTF.

This clonotype was seen ten or more times. The chain couples TRBV28 to TRBJ2-7, with 9 positions matching TRBD1. Germline V gene lookup returns CDR1 MDHEN and CDR2 SYDVKM. Trimming cost V 3 bases and J 5 bases; bases outside gene matches: 11. CDR3 length: 16 amino acids. The CDR3 sequence: CASSFRPGQGGHEQYF. CDR3 DNA sequence: TGTGCCAGCAGTTTCCGACCGGGACAGGGAGGGCACGAGCAGTACTTC.

This clonotype was seen at least ten times. The J gene is TRBJ2-3, the V gene TRBV20-1; 12 nucleotides match TRBD2. CDR3 length equals 15 residues. Trimming cost V 5 bases and J 2 bases; bases outside gene matches: 5. Germline CDR1 reads DFQATT; CDR2 reads SNEGSKA (reference sequence). Written as DNA, the CDR3 is TGCAGTGCTTTCGGACTAGCGGGGATCACAGATACGCAGTATTTT. This encodes CSAFGLAGITDTQYF.

This clonotype was recorded at least ten times. This chain joins TRBV20-1 and TRBJ2-5; TRBD2 matches 8 bases. The CDR3 totals 15 residues. The germline CDR1 and CDR2 sequences are DFQATT and SNEGSKA (reference sequence). With 0 bases clipped from V and 3 bases from J, the junction kept 6 bases outside the gene matches. Written as DNA, the CDR3 is TGCAGTGCTAGAGATAGCGGGACGGTGAAAGAGACCCAGTACTTC. Protein: CSARDSGTVKETQYF.

This clonotype was seen more than once but under ten times. This CDR3 reads CSVTKRGGREMGETQYF. CDR3 DNA sequence: TGCAGCGTTACGAAGCGGGGGGGAAGGGAAATGGGAGAGACCCAGTACTTC. J is TRBJ2-5 and V is TRBV29-1; 10 nucleotides match TRBD2. In germline, CDR1 is SQVTM, CDR2 ANQGSEA. V gave up 5 bases and J gave up 4 bases; unmatched junction bases: 16. The CDR3 is 17 residues long.

This clonotype was seen only a few times. This sequence joins TRBV4-2 and TRBJ1-5; TRBD1 might be the D (5 bases). V was shortened by 4 bases and J by 0 bases, with 16 bases between the two germline ends. Per germline, CDR1 LGHNA and CDR2 YNFKEQ. This CDR3 is 17 amino acids long. The CDR3 is CASSLASEGYSNQPQHF. The CDR3 DNA is TGTGCCAGCAGCCTTGCGAGCGAGGGGTATAGCAATCAGCCCCAGCATTTT.

This clonotype was counted ten times or more. The V and J genes are TRBV28 and TRBJ2-7, with a weak D call TRBD1 (6 bases). Germline V gene lookup returns CDR1 MDHEN and CDR2 SYDVKM. This CDR3 has 15 residues. The ends were cut back, 4 bases at V and 3 bases at J, with 16 bases in the middle. This chain's CDR3 is CASSSPTTGSYEQYF. For the CDR3, the DNA is TGTGCCAGCAGTTCGCCGACCACAGGGAGCTACGAGCAGTACTTC.

The sample holds many counts of this clonotype. The chain recombines TRBV20-1 with TRBJ2-3, with a tentative D call TRBD2 (5 bases). Per the germline V gene, CDR1 is DFQATT and CDR2 is SNEGSKA (reference sequence). CDR3 size: 14 residues. Trimming shortened V by 3 bases and J by 6 bases, and 16 bases separated the two germline ends. The CDR3 spells CSARKEVLEDTQYF. CDR3 sequence (DNA): TGCAGTGCTAGGAAGGAGGTACTAGAGGATACGCAGTATTTT.

Only a few counts were recorded for this clonotype. V is TRBV20-1 and J is TRBJ2-1, with TRBD2 identical over 12 bases. Germline values: CDR1 DFQATT, CDR2 SNEGSKA (reference sequence). The V gene end was trimmed by 4 bases and the J gene end by 3 bases; junction bases not matched to a gene: 4. The CDR3 loop spans 15 amino acids. The CDR3 protein is CSATLAGGLYNEQFF. CDR3 in DNA: TGCAGTGCTACACTAGCGGGGGGTCTCTACAATGAGCAGTTCTTC.

About this clonotype itself: This may come from a read error, since a much larger clone is one base off. The chain uses TRBV28 and TRBJ2-1, with 8 bases matching TRBD2. Trimming removed 7 bases from V and 5 bases from J; junction bases left unmatched: 7. The CDR3 is 14 amino acids. Germline CDR1 and CDR2: MDHEN and SYDVKM. Here the CDR3 DNA reads TGTGCCAGCATCCCGGGGGGGGAGAACAATGAGCAGTTCTTC. Its translation is CASIPGGENNEQFF.

As to this clonotype: At one end, the junction sequence differs from germline, possibly due to a read error. The V and J genes are TRBV3-1 and TRBJ2-1; possibly TRBD2 for D (6 bases). CDR3 length: 17 residues. CDR1 and CDR2 (germline): LGHDT, YNNKEL (reference sequence). CDR3 in amino acids: CASCQDRGLNSYNEQFF. The CDR3 nucleotides read TGTGCCAGCTGCCAAGATAGGGGACTGAACTCCTACAATGAGCAGTTCTTC.

This chain connects TRBV6-1 to TRBJ1-1; a possible D gene is TRBD1 (5 bases). V was shortened by 6 bases and J by 5 bases, with 16 bases between the two germline ends. The CDR3 loop spans 14 amino acids. Germline lookup yields CDR1 MNHNS and CDR2 SASEGT. The CDR3: CASRVMGGSTEAFF. CDR3 DNA: TGTGCCAGCAGAGTGATGGGGGGAAGTACTGAAGCTTTCTTT.

The rearrangement links TRBV11-2 to TRBJ1-4, with 7 bases fitting TRBD1. V shed 5 bases, J shed 7 bases, and the junction held 7 bases outside the gene matches. The CDR3 extends over 14 amino acids. The germline gives CDR1 SGHAT, CDR2 FQNNGV. CDR3 DNA sequence: TGTGCCAGCAGCGGGACAGCGGAGGTTGAAAAACTGTTTTTT. Its protein product is CASSGTAEVEKLFF. Based on the CDR3 plus reference TRBV11-2 and TRBJ1-4, the full variable domain is EAGVAQSPRYKIIEKRQSVAFWCNPISGHATLYWYQQILGQGPKLLIQFQNNGVVDDSQLPKDRFSAERLKGVDSTLKIQPAKLEDSAVYLCASSGTAEVEKLFFGSGTQLSVL.

This clonotype was counted only a few times. The chain recombines TRBV27 with TRBJ2-7; 11 bases line up with TRBD2. V lost 5 bases to trimming and J lost 4 bases; unmatched junction nucleotides: 13. The germline V gene encodes CDR1 MNHEY and CDR2 SMNVEV (reference sequence). The CDR3 sequence is 17 residues long. Here the CDR3 DNA reads TGTGCCAGCAGTCCTGGCGTAGCGGGAGGGTGGATGTACGAGCAGTACTTC. It specifies CASSPGVAGGWMYEQYF.

The V and J genes are TRBV20-1 and TRBJ2-7, with TRBD1 matching over 8 bases. The germline V gene has CDR1 DFQATT and CDR2 SNEGSKA (reference sequence). The CDR3 consists of 14 residues. The V segment lost 6 bases and the J segment 0 bases; nucleotides outside the gene matches: 7. CDR3 sequence (DNA): TGCAGTGCCAGGGGGCGCGATTCCTCCTACGAGCAGTACTTC. It translates to CSARGRDSSYEQYF.

This clonotype was recorded many times. This rearrangement joins TRBV20-1 to TRBJ2-7; TRBD1 might be the D (5 bases). The V gene lost 0 bases and the J gene lost 0 bases, with 12 bases spanning the gap. The CDR3 runs to 15 residues. CDR1 and CDR2 from the germline V gene are DFQATT and SNEGSKA (reference sequence). The CDR3 DNA reads as TGCAGTGCTAGAGATCAGGGAATTGGCTCCTACGAGCAGTACTTC. Encoded protein: CSARDQGIGSYEQYF.

The chain carries TRBV5-1 and TRBJ2-3; 7 nucleotides agree with TRBD2. Germline V gene lookup returns CDR1 SGHRS and CDR2 YFSETQ. This CDR3 region has 14 residues. Trimming at V came to 4 bases and at J to 0 bases, leaving 2 bases not matched to a gene. The CDR3 spells CASSTGGSTDTQYF. CDR3 DNA sequence: TGCGCCAGCAGCACGGGAGGAAGCACAGATACGCAGTATTTT.

This chain links TRBV2 with TRBJ2-3; no reliable D call. Looked up from germline, CDR1 is SNHLY and CDR2 is FYNNEI. With 4 bases removed from V and 2 bases from J, the gap between germline ends came to 10 bases. The CDR3 length is 14 residues. The CDR3 loop reads CASSGAFSTDTQYF. The CDR3 nucleotides read TGTGCCAGCAGTGGGGCTTTCTCCACAGATACGCAGTATTTT. The complete variable domain, with remaining parts taken from reference TRBV2 and TRBJ2-3, reads EPEVTQTPSHQVTQMGQEVILRCVPISNHLYFYWYRQILGQKVEFLVSFYNNEISEKSEIFDDQFSVERPDGSNFTLKIRSTKLEDSAMYFCASSGAFSTDTQYFGPGTRLTVL.

This clonotype was recorded many times. The J gene is TRBJ1-1, the V gene TRBV20-1, with a weak D call TRBD1 (6 bases). Germline CDR1 and CDR2: DFQATT and SNEGSKA (reference sequence). The CDR3 is made up of 12 amino acids. Trimming cost V 6 bases and J 11 bases, with 19 bases left between them. CDR3 loop: CSAMGHWTSAFF. The DNA of the CDR3 is TGCAGTGCAATGGGACATTGGACCAGTGCTTTCTTT.

This clonotype has more than one count but fewer than ten. The V and J genes are TRBV20-1 and TRBJ2-5; unclear D gene. The CDR3 is 13 amino acids. Looked up from germline, CDR1 is DFQATT and CDR2 is SNEGSKA (reference sequence). Trimming stripped 0 bases from V and 3 bases from J, with 8 bases between. The DNA for the CDR3 is TGCAGTGCTAGAGAGGCTGTCAAAGAGACCCAGTACTTC. Translation gives CSAREAVKETQYF.

There are many counts of this clonotype. The rearrangement joins TRBV7-8 to TRBJ1-3, with D unresolved. The CDR3 loop spans 11 amino acids. The V and J ends lost 3 bases and 11 bases respectively, with 8 bases between them. Looked up from germline, CDR1 is SGHVS and CDR2 is FQNEAQ. CDR3: CASSLLTSIYF. CDR3 bases: TGTGCCAGCAGCTTGCTCACTTCCATATATTTT.

The chain couples TRBV6-5 to TRBJ1-3, with no clear D. This CDR3 region has 13 residues. Trimming removed 5 bases from V and 0 bases from J, with 5 bases in between. Germline CDR1 is MNHEY and CDR2 is SVGAGI. CDR3: CASSTYSGNTIYF. CDR3 nucleotide sequence: TGTGCCAGCAGTACTTACTCTGGAAACACCATATATTTT.

This clonotype was observed at least ten times. The chain recombines TRBV5-4 with TRBJ2-2; D is tentatively TRBD1 or TRBD2 (5 bases each). The CDR3 consists of 15 residues. V lost 3 bases and J lost 4, with 13 bases in between. Germline lookup yields CDR1 SGHNT and CDR2 YYREEE (reference sequence). This CDR3 reads CASSWDRLVTGELFF. In DNA form, the CDR3 reads TGTGCCAGCAGCTGGGACCGGTTGGTCACCGGGGAGCTGTTTTTT. Full variable domain (rest looked up from reference TRBV5-4 and TRBJ2-2): ETGVTQSPTHLIKTRGQQVTLRCSSQSGHNTVSWYQQALGQGPQFIFQYYREEENGRGNFPPRFSGLQFPNYSSELNVNALELDDSALYLCASSWDRLVTGELFFGEGSRLTVL.

The table lists this clonotype with many counts. The genes are TRBV4-1 and TRBJ2-1; 9 bases are shared with TRBD2. CDR3 size: 14 residues. V was clipped by 2 bases and J by 8 bases; unmatched bases: 4. Germline assignment: CDR1 MGHRA and CDR2 YSYEKL. CDR3 loop: CASSQQASGDEQFF. In DNA, the CDR3 is TGCGCCAGCAGCCAACAGGCTAGCGGGGATGAGCAGTTCTTC.